The 9 T cell receptor beta chains given below trace back to one sample, sequenced in a study of OX40 agonist ivuxolimab in advanced cancers. Receptors were amplified or captured by the immunoSEQ multiplex PCR assay. TCRdb's version of the immuneACCESS table is confined to in-frame rearrangements and falls short of the full clone set. An unresolved V gene accounts for under half of the shortfall where checked; the remainder is of unknown origin. The sample records about 120,000 clones, around 89% of which are singletons. Around 0.55% of the sample is held by the ten biggest clonotypes. Sequencing was performed on CD4+ or CD8+ T cells sorted from blood, taken in a trial of the OX40 agonist ivuxolimab. Receptor source: an adult with an advanced solid tumor such as melanoma, head and neck, liver or kidney cancer.

The chain joins TRBV5-1 to TRBJ2-3; 8 nucleotides match TRBD2. Trimming removed 9 bases from V and 4 bases from J; junction bases left unmatched: 7. CDR1 is SGHRS and CDR2 is YFSETQ in the germline V gene. The CDR3 has 13 amino acids. CDR3 loop: CATAGGQADTQYF. In DNA, the CDR3 is TGCGCCACCGCGGGGGGCCAGGCAGATACGCAGTATTTT.

This clone was detected only once. The chain uses TRBV30 and TRBJ2-4; D not certain. V gave up 1 base and J gave up 0 bases, with 10 bases separating them. This CDR3 has 15 amino acids. From germline, CDR1 is GTSNPN and CDR2 SVGIG (reference sequence). CDR3 coding DNA: TGTGCCTGGAGTGCCGCTCCTATAGCCAAAAACATTCAGTACTTC. This translates into CAWSAAPIAKNIQYF. Based on the CDR3 plus reference TRBV30 and TRBJ2-4, the full variable domain is SQTIHQWPATLVQPVGSPLSLECTVEGTSNPNLYWYRQAAGRGLQLLFYSVGIGQISSEVPQNLSASRPQDRQFILSSKKLLLSDSGFYLCAWSAAPIAKNIQYFGAGTRLSVL.

V gene TRBV27 combines with J gene TRBJ2-2, with D possibly being TRBD2 (6 bases). This CDR3 has 15 residues. Germline assignment: CDR1 MNHEY and CDR2 SMNVEV (reference sequence). Between the trimmed V and J ends, which lost 8 bases and 1 base, there was a span of 14 bases. CDR3 sequence (DNA): TGTGCCAGCCAAAGCCGGGGACTGAACACCGGGGAGCTGTTTTTT. Translated: CASQSRGLNTGELFF.

The chain links TRBV7-8 to TRBJ2-7; 11 nucleotides align to TRBD2. CDR3 length: 16 amino acids. CDR1 is SGHVS, CDR2 FQNEAQ, per germline. The trim removed 2 bases at V and 3 bases at J, leaving 6 bases unmatched. The DNA for the CDR3 is TGTGCCAGCAGCTTACTAGCGGGGGGAGCAAACTACGAGCAGTACTTC. Protein sequence: CASSLLAGGANYEQYF. Based on the CDR3 plus reference TRBV7-8 and TRBJ2-7, the full variable domain is GAGVSQSPRYKVAKRGQDVALRCDPISGHVSLFWYQQALGQGPEFLTYFQNEAQLDKSGLPSDRFFAERPEGSVSTLKIQRTQQEDSAVYLCASSLLAGGANYEQYFGPGTRLTVT.

The chain employs TRBV10-3 and TRBJ2-2; D gene unclear. This CDR3 contains 12 residues. V lost 4 bases, J lost 2 bases, and 2 bases lay in between. Germline CDR1 and CDR2: ENHRY and SYGVKD. The CDR3 DNA reads as TGTGCCATCAGTGGAAACACCGGGGAGCTGTTTTTT. Encoded protein: CAISGNTGELFF.

This clone was found once. The identical CDR3 is also encoded by other nucleotide sequences in the sample. This rearrangement joins TRBV18 to TRBJ1-2; no definite D call. There are 13 residues in the CDR3. V lost 2 bases and J 2 bases, leaving 6 bases between the germline ends. CDR1 and CDR2 (germline): KGHSH, LQKENI. CDR3 in DNA: TGTGCCAGCTCACCAGGGGAAAACTATGGCTACACCTTC. This gives the protein CASSPGENYGYTF.

The chain employs TRBV18 and TRBJ1-1, with a possible D match to TRBD1 (5 bases). The germline gives CDR1 KGHSH, CDR2 LQKENI. The V and J ends lost 0 bases and 1 base respectively, with 9 bases between them. CDR3 length equals 15 residues. The CDR3 DNA reads as TGTGCCAGCTCACCACCGGGAGGGGAGAACACTGAAGCTTTCTTT. Residues: CASSPPGGENTEAFF.

This rearrangement joins TRBV29-1 to TRBJ2-7, with no clear D. Trimming pared 7 bases from V and 0 bases from J, leaving 13 bases between. Germline V gene lookup returns CDR1 SQVTM and CDR2 ANQGSEA. The CDR3 is 13 amino acids. The CDR3 reads CSAQKTSSYEQYF. The CDR3 coding sequence is TGCAGCGCCCAGAAAACCAGCTCCTACGAGCAGTACTTC.

V is TRBV2 and J is TRBJ2-5; possible D gene TRBD2, 5 bases. Per the germline V gene, CDR1 is SNHLY and CDR2 is FYNNEI. Trimming cost V 7 bases and J 2 bases, with 14 bases left between them. The CDR3 contains 14 residues. In DNA, the CDR3 is TGTGCCAGCAAGGAGAGGGCCACACAAGAGACCCAGTACTTC. Protein product: CASKERATQETQYF. The full variable domain, in which reference TRBV2 and TRBJ2-5 provide the parts outside the CDR3, is EPEVTQTPSHQVTQMGQEVILRCVPISNHLYFYWYRQILGQKVEFLVSFYNNEISEKSEIFDDQFSVERPDGSNFTLKIRSTKLEDSAMYFCASKERATQETQYFGPGTRLLVL.